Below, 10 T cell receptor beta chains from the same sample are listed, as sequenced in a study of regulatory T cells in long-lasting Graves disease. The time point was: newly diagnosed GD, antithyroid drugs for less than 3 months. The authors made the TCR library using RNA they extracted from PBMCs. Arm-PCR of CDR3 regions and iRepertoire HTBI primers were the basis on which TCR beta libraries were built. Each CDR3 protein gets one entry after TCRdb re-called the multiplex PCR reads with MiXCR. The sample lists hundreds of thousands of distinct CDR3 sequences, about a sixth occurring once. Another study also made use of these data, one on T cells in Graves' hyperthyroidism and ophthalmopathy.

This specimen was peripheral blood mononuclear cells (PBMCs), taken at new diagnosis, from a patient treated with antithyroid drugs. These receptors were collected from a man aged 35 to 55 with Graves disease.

In DNA form, the CDR3 reads TGTGCCAGCAGCTTTTACGACAATGAGCAGTTCTTC. It is translated as CASSFYDNEQFF. This chain uses TRBV2 with TRBJ2-1, with D unresolved. V lost 6 bases to trimming and J lost 5 bases, with 8 bases between them. This CDR3 spans 12 amino acids. Germline V CDR1 and CDR2: SNHLY, FYNNEI.

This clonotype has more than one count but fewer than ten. The CDR3 DNA follows: TGCGCCAGCAGCGGGACAGGGTTTGCAACTAATGAAAAACTGTTTTTT. It yields the protein CASSGTGFATNEKLFF. The chain employs TRBV5-1 and TRBJ1-4, with 9 bases lining up with TRBD1. CDR3 size: 16 residues. The ends lost 4 bases at V and 0 bases at J; junction bases unmatched: 4. Germline V gene data show CDR1 as SGHRS and CDR2 as YFSETQ.

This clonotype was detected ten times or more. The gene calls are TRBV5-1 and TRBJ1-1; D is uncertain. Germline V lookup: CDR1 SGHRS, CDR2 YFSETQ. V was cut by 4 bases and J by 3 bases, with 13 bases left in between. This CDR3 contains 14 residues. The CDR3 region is CASSLDPSDTEAFF. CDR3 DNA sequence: TGCGCCAGCAGCCTAGATCCTTCTGACACTGAAGCTTTCTTT. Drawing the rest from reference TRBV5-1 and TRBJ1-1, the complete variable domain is KAGVTQTPRYLIKTRGQQVTLSCSPISGHRSVSWYQQTPGQGLQFLFEYFSETQRNKGNFPGRFSGRQFSNSRSEMNVSTLELGDSALYLCASSLDPSDTEAFFGQGTRLTVV.

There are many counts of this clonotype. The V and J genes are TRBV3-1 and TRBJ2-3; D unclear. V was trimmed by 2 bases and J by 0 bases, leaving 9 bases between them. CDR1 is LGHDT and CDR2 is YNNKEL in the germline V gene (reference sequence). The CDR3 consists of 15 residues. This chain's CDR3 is CASSQLPTSTDTQYF. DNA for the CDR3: TGTGCCAGCAGCCAACTTCCTACTAGCACAGATACGCAGTATTTT.

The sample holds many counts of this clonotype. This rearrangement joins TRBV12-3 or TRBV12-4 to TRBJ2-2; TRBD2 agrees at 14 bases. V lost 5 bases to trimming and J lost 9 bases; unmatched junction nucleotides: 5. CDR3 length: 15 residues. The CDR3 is CASSLGLAGARELFF. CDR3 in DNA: TGTGCCAGCAGTCTGGGACTAGCGGGGGCGAGGGAGCTGTTTTTT.

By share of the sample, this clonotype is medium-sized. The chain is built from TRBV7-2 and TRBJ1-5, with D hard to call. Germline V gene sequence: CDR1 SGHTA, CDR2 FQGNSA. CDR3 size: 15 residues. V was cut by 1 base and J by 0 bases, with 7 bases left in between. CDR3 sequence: CASSLDRSSNQPQHF. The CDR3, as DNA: TGTGCCAGCAGCTTAGATCGAAGTAGCAATCAGCCCCAGCATTTT.

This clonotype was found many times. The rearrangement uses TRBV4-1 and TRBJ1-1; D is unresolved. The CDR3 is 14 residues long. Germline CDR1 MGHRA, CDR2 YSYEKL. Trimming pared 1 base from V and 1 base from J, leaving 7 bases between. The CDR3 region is CASSQVGTNTEAFF. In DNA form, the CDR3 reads TGCGCCAGCAGCCAAGTCGGCACGAACACTGAAGCTTTCTTT.

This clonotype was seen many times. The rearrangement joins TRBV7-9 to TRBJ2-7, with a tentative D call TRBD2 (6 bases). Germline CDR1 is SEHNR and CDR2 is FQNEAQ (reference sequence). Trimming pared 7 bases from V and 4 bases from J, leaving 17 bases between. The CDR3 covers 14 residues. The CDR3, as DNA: TGTGCCAGCACCGGCGGAGGGACGGGATACGAGCAGTACTTC. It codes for CASTGGGTGYEQYF.

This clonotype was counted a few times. The CDR3 protein is CASSPLSGQNTGELFF. CDR3 bases: TGTGCCAGCTCACCACTCTCAGGGCAAAACACCGGGGAGCTGTTTTTT. The V and J genes are TRBV18 and TRBJ2-2, with D possibly matching TRBD1 (5 bases). The CDR3 sequence is 16 residues long. V was cut by 1 base and J by 2 bases, with 11 bases left in between. Germline assignment: CDR1 KGHSH and CDR2 LQKENI.

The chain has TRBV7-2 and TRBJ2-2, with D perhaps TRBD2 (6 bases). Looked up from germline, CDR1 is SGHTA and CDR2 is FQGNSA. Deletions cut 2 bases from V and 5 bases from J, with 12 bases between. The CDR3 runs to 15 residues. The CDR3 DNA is TGTGCCAGCAGCTTAAGGCCCCGGGGGACCGGGGAGCTGTTTTTT. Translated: CASSLRPRGTGELFF.